One sample yielded the 10 T cell receptor beta chains listed below, sequenced in a study of blood T cell repertoires in COVID-19. Measured with immunoSEQ multiplex PCR; TCRdb has only the in-frame clones, and not every one. The table shows around 150,000 clones, with over 60% occurring only once. The source material was peripheral blood. The receptors were sampled from a man aged 55 to 69 with acute or convalescent COVID-19.

The chain uses TRBV19 and TRBJ2-1; TRBD2 agrees at 8 bases. The CDR3 contains 15 residues. V lost 1 base to trimming and J lost 5 bases; unmatched junction nucleotides: 4. Germline V gene lookup returns CDR1 LNHDA and CDR2 SQIVND (reference sequence). The CDR3 bases are TGTGCCAGTAGTATAGCGGGGGGGGCAGACAATGAGCAGTTCTTC. Its protein product is CASSIAGGADNEQFF.

The V call is TRBV10-3, the J call TRBJ2-7; 8 bases match TRBD1. The V and J ends lost 1 base and 3 bases, in that order; junction bases with no gene match: 14. This CDR3 region has 18 residues. Germline loops: CDR1 ENHRY, CDR2 SYGVKD. CDR3 sequence: CAISEFLGQGGKSYEQYF. Here the CDR3 DNA reads TGTGCCATCAGTGAGTTCCTAGGACAGGGAGGAAAAAGCTACGAGCAGTACTTC.

The chain joins TRBV5-1 to TRBJ1-3; no clear D gene. The germline gives CDR1 SGHRS, CDR2 YFSETQ. V lost 3 bases, J lost 4 bases, and 14 bases lay in between. This CDR3 comprises 15 residues. CDR3 in amino acids: CASSSYTSPGNTIYF. The CDR3, as DNA: TGCGCCAGCAGCTCCTACACTAGTCCCGGAAACACCATATATTTT.

The chain recombines TRBV10-1 with TRBJ1-1; TRBD1 aligns across 7 bases. The junction had 2 bases not matched to a gene; V was cut back by 0 bases and J by 1 base. Germline lookup yields CDR1 WNHNN and CDR2 SYGVQD (reference sequence). The CDR3 sequence is 15 residues long. The CDR3 coding sequence is TGCGCCAGCAGTGAGTCGACAGGGACGAACACTGAAGCTTTCTTT. Protein: CASSESTGTNTEAFF.

The gene calls are TRBV24-1 and TRBJ2-3, with D maybe TRBD1 (5 bases). CDR1 is KGHDR, CDR2 SFDVKD, per germline. V was trimmed by 6 bases and J by 7 bases, leaving 19 bases between them. CDR3 size: 15 residues. The CDR3 here is CATSFQTDLSNTQYF. CDR3 coding DNA: TGTGCCACCAGTTTCCAGACAGACCTCTCGAATACGCAGTATTTT.

In regard to this clone: Other DNA sequences within the sample encode an identical CDR3. The chain links TRBV5-1 to TRBJ1-2; TRBD1 matches 9 bases. The V segment lost 0 bases and the J segment 6 bases; nucleotides outside the gene matches: 3. Germline CDR1 reads SGHRS; CDR2 reads YFSETQ. CDR3 size: 14 residues. Written as DNA, the CDR3 is TGCGCCAGCAGCTTGGCGGGACAGGGCGATGGCTACACCTTC. As protein: CASSLAGQGDGYTF.

This clone appeared once. CDR3 DNA sequence: TGTGCCAGTAGCAAACCCCTACAGGGGGCGCGGAATCAGCCCCAGCATTTT. Protein product: CASSKPLQGARNQPQHF. V usage is TRBV19 and J usage is TRBJ1-5; TRBD1 agrees at 9 bases. The germline V gene encodes CDR1 LNHDA and CDR2 SQIVND (reference sequence). This CDR3 comprises 17 residues. The V gene end was trimmed by 6 bases and the J gene end by 4 bases; junction bases not matched to a gene: 13.

This clone has more than one count but fewer than ten. The chain employs TRBV6-5 and TRBJ2-7, with 7 bases identical to TRBD1. The CDR3 runs 13 residues. The junction had 8 bases not matched to a gene; V was cut back by 6 bases and J by 6 bases. Germline V gene sequence: CDR1 MNHEY, CDR2 SVGAGI. The CDR3 nucleotides read TGTGCCAGCAGGGCAGGGGGATTGGCCGAGCAGTACTTC. This codes for CASRAGGLAEQYF.

The V call is TRBV30, the J call TRBJ1-6, with D unclear. Germline V gene data show CDR1 as GTSNPN and CDR2 as SVGIG (reference sequence). Trimming shortened V by 1 base and J by 10 bases, and 11 bases separated the two germline ends. The CDR3 loop spans 13 amino acids. The DNA for the CDR3 is TGTGCCTGGAGTGCTCTGGAGGTATCACCCCTCCACTTT. It yields the protein CAWSALEVSPLHF.

CDR3 region: CASSVDQGAGNTIYF. CDR3 DNA: TGTGCCAGCAGCGTAGACCAGGGGGCAGGAAACACCATATATTTT. The chain has TRBV9 and TRBJ1-3; 8 bases fit TRBD1. Looked up from germline, CDR1 is SGDLS and CDR2 is YYNGEE. The CDR3 totals 15 residues. J lost 4 bases, V lost 0 bases, and 3 bases had no gene match.